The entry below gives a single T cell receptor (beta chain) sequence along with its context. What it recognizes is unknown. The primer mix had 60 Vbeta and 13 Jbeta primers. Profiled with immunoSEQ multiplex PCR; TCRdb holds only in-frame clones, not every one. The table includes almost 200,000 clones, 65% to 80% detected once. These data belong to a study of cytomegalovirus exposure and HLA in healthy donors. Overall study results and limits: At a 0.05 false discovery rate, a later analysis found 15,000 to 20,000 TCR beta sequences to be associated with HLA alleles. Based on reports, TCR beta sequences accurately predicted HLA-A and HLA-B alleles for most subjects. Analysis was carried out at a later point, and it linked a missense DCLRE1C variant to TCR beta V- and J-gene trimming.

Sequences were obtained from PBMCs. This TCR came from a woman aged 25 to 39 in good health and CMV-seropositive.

The CDR3 region is CSVLQGSNQPQHF. CDR3 DNA: TGCAGTGTGCTCCAGGGTAGCAATCAGCCCCAGCATTTT. V usage is TRBV29-1 and J usage is TRBJ1-5; possibly TRBD1 for D (5 bases). The germline V gene encodes CDR1 SQVTM and CDR2 ANQGSEA. This CDR3 has 13 amino acids.